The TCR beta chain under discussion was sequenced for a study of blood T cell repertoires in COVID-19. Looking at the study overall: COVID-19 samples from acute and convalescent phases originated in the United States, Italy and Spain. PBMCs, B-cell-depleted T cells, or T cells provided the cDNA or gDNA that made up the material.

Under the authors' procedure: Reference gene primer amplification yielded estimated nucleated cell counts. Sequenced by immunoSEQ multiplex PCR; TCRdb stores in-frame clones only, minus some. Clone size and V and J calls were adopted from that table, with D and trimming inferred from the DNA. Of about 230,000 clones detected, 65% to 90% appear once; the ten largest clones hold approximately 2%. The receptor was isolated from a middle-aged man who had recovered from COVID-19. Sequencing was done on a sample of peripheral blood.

This chain's CDR3 is CASREGTSGSYNEQFF. Written as DNA, the CDR3 is TGTGCCAGCAGGGAGGGGACTAGCGGATCCTACAATGAGCAGTTCTTC. The gene calls are TRBV2 and TRBJ2-1; 11 bases fit TRBD2. This CDR3 contains 16 residues. Germline V CDR1 and CDR2: SNHLY, FYNNEI. Unmatched junction bases numbered 5, after V lost 6 bases and J lost 1 base.